This T cell receptor beta chain stems from a study of cytomegalovirus exposure and HLA in healthy donors. Whole-study findings and limits: There were some public TCRs occurring in many donors, but most TCR sequences were rare.

Researchers ran the PCR with 60 Vbeta and 13 Jbeta primers. Libraries were prepared by immunoSEQ multiplex PCR; TCRdb keeps only in-frame clonotypes and omits some of them. The sample has 170,000 or so clones; around four fifths are singletons. Regarding this clone: The antigen remains undetermined.

V was shortened by 4 bases and J by 4 bases, with 11 bases between the two germline ends. This CDR3 spans 14 amino acids. Germline CDR1 is KGHSH and CDR2 is LQKENI. This receptor was taken from a woman younger than 45 in good health and CMV-seronegative. V gene TRBV18 combines with J gene TRBJ1-3; unclear D gene. Sequenced: PBMCs. CDR3 nucleotide sequence: TGTGCCAGCTCACAACCCCCTCGGGGAAACACCATATATTTT. The encoded protein is CASSQPPRGNTIYF.